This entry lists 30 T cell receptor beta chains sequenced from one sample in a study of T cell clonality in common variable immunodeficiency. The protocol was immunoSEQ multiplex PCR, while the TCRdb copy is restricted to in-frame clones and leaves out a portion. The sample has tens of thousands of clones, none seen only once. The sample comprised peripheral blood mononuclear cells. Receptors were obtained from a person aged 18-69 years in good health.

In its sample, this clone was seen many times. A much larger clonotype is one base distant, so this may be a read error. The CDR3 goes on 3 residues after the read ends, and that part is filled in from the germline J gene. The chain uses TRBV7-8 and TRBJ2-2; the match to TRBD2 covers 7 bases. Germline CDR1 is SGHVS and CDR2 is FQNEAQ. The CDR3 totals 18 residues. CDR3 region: CASSQVGLDLSGANVLFF. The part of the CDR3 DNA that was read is TGTGCCAGCAGCCAGGTCGGACTAGATCTCTCTGGGGCCAACGTG.

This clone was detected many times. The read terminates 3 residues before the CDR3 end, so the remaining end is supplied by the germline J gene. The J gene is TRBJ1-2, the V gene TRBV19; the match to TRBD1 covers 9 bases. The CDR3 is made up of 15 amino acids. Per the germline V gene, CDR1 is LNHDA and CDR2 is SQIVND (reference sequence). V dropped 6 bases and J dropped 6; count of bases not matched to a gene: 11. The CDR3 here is CASRIPGQGADGYTF. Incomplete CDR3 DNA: TGTGCCAGTAGAATTCCGGGACAGGGAGCTGATGGC.

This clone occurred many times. The CDR3 bases that were read are TGTGCCAGCTGCTACTCGACTAGCGGGAGTGATACG. Translated, it gives CASCYSTSGSDT. The whole CDR3 protein is CASCYSTSGSDTQYF. The V gene is TRBV28, the J gene TRBJ2-3; 12 bases match TRBD2. Coverage ceases 3 residues before the CDR3 finishes, and the germline J gene fills in the end. V shed 8 bases, J shed 6 bases, and the junction held 9 bases outside the gene matches. The CDR3 runs 15 residues. The germline gives CDR1 MDHEN, CDR2 SYDVKM.

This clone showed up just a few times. The sequenced part of the CDR3 DNA is TGTGCCAGCTCACCGGGCACAAAAGAGACG. This codes for CASSPGTKET. The whole CDR3 region reads CASSPGTKETQYF. This sequence joins TRBV18 and TRBJ2-3; no clear D. The read terminates 3 residues before the CDR3 end, so the remaining end is supplied by the germline J gene. CDR1 and CDR2 from the germline V gene are KGHSH and LQKENI. The CDR3 length is 13 residues.

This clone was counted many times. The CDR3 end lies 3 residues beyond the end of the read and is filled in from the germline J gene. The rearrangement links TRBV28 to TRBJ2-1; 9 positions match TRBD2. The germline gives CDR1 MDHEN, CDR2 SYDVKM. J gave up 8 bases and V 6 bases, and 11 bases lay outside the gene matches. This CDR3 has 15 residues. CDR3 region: CASRRGGEGFHEQFF. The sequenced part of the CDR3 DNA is TGTGCCAGCAGGCGGGGGGGAGAGGGTTTCCATGAG. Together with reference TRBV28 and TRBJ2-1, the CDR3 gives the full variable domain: DVKVTQSSRYLVKRTGEKVFLECVQDMDHENMFWYRQDPGLGLRLIYFSYDVKMKEKGDIPEGYSVSREKKERFSLILESASTNQTSMYLCASRRGGEGFHEQFFGPGTRLTVL.

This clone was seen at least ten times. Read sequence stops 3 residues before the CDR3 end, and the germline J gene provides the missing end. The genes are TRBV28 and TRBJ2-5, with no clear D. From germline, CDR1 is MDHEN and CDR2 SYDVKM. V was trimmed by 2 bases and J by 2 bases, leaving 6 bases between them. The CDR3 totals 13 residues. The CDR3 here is CASSLNSQETQYF. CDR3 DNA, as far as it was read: TGTGCCAGCAGTTTAAACTCGCAAGAGACC.

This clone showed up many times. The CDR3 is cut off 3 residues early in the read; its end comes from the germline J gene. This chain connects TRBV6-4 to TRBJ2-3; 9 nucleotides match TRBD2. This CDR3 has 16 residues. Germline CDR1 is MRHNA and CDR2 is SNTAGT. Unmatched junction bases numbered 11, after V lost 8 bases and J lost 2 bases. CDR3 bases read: TGTGCCAGCCCCCCCTCCAGCGGGAGGTTCACAGATACG. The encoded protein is CASPPSSGRFTDT. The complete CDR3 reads CASPPSSGRFTDTQYF.

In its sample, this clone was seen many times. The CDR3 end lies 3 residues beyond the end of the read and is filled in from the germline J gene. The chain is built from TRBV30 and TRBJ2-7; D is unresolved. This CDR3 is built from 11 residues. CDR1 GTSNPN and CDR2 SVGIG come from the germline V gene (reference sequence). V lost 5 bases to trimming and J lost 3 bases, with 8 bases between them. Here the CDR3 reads CAWGKNYEQYF. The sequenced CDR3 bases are TGTGCCTGGGGCAAGAACTACGAG.

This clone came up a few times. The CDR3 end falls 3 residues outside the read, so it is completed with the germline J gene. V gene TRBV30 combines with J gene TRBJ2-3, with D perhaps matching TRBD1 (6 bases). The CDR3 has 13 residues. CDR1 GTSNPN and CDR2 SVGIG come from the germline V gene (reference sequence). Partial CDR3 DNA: TGTGCCTGGAGCAGGGGCGATAAAGAGACG. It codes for CAWSRGDKET. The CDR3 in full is CAWSRGDKETQYF.

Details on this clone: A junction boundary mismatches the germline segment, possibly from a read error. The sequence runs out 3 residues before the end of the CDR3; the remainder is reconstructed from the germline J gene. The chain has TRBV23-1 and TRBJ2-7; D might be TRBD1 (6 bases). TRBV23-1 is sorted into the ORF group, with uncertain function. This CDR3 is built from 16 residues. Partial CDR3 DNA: TGCGCCAGCGGTCAATCCTCACAGGGTCCTAACGGCGAG. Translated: CASGQSSQGPNGE. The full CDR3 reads CASGQSSQGPNGEQYF.

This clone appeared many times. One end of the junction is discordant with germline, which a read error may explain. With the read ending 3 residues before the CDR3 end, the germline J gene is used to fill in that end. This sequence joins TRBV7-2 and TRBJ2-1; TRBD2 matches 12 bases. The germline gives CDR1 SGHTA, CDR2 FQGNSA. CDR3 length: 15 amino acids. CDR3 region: CVSSFGLAGGNEQFF. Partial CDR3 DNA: TGTGTCAGCAGCTTCGGGCTAGCGGGGGGGAATGAG.

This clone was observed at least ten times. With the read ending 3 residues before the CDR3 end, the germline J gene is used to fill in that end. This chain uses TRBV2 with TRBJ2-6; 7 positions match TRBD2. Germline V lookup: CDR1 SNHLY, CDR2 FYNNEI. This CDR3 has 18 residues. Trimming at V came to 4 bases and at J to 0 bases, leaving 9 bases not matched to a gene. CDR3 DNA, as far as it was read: TGTGCCAGCAGTGCGAATGGGCGGGGGAGCTCTGGGGCCAACGTC. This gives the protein CASSANGRGSSGANV. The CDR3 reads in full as CASSANGRGSSGANVLTF. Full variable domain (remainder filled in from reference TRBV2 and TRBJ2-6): EPEVTQTPSHQVTQMGQEVILRCVPISNHLYFYWYRQILGQKVEFLVSFYNNEISEKSEIFDDQFSVERPDGSNFTLKIRSTKLEDSAMYFCASSANGRGSSGANVLTFGAGSRLTVL.

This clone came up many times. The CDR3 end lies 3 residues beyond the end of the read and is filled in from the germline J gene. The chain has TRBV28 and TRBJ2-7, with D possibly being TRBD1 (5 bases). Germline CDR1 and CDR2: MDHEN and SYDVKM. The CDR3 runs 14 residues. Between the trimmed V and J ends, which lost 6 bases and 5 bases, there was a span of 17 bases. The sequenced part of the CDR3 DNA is TGTGCCAGCAGGAGGCAGGGAACAAGGAACGAG. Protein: CASRRQGTRNE. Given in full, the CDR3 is CASRRQGTRNEQYF.

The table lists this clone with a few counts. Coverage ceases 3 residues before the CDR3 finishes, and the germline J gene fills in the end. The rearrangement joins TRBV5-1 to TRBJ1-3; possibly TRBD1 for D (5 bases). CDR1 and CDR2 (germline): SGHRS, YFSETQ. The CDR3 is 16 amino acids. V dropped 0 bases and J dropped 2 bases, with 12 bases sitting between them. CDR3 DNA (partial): TGCGCCAGCAGCTTGGCCTTCGGAGGGGCTGGAAACACC. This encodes CASSLAFGGAGNT. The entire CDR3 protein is CASSLAFGGAGNTIYF.

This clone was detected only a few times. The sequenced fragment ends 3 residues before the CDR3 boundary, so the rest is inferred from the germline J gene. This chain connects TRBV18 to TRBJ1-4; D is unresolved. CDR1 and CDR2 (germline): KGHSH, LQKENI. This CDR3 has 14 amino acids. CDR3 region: CASSPRANGEPLFF. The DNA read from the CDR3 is TGTGCCAGCTCACCACGAGCAAACGGTGAACCA.

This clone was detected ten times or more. Incomplete CDR3 DNA: TGTGCCAGCAGTGGGGACAGGGTGGCCTACGAG. Its protein product is CASSGDRVAYE. The whole CDR3 region reads CASSGDRVAYEQYF. The rearrangement uses TRBV6-1 and TRBJ2-7, with 9 positions matching TRBD1. The read gets to within 3 residues of the CDR3 end, and the germline J gene fills in the rest. With 4 bases clipped from V and 2 bases from J, the junction kept 3 bases outside the gene matches. The V gene's germline CDR1 is MNHNS and CDR2 SASEGT. This CDR3 is 14 amino acids long.

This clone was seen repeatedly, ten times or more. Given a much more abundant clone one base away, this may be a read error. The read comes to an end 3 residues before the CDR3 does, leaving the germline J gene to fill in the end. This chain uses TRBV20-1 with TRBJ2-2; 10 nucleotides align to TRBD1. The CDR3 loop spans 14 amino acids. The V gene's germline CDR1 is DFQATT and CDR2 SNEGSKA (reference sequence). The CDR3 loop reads CSAHSGTGANVLFF. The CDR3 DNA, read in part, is TGCAGTGCTCATAGCGGGACAGGGGCCAACGTG.

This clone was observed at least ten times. The sequenced part of the CDR3 DNA is TGTGCCAGCAGCTACGGGACTAGCGGGACTCGGAGTGAG. Its translation is CASSYGTSGTRSE. The entire CDR3 is CASSYGTSGTRSEQFF. The chain carries TRBV7-8 and TRBJ2-1; 13 bases are a match to TRBD2. The CDR3 end lies 3 residues beyond the end of the read and is filled in from the germline J gene. The CDR3 covers 16 residues. J was trimmed by 9 bases and V by 4 bases; bases with no gene match: 9. Germline CDR1 and CDR2: SGHVS and FQNEAQ.

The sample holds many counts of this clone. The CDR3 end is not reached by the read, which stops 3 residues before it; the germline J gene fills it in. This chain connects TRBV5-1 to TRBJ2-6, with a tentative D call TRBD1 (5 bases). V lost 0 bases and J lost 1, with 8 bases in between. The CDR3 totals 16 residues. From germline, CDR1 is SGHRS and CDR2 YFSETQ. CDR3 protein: CASSLAGQSGANVLTF. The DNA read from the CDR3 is TGCGCCAGCAGCTTGGCCGGACAATCTGGGGCCAACGTC.

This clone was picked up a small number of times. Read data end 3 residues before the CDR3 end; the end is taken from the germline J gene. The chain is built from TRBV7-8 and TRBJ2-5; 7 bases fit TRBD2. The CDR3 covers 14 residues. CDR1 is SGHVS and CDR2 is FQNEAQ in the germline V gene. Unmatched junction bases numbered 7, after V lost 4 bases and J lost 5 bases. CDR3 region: CASSSSTGGETQYF. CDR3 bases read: TGTGCCAGCAGCTCCAGCACCGGGGGGGAGACC.

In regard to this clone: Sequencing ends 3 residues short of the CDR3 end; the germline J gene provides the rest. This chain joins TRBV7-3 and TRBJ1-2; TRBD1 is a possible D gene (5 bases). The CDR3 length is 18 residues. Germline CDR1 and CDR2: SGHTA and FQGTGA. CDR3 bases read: TGTGCCAGCAGCTTAACCCTAGCGGGAGGGCCAGTGACAGATACC. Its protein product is CASSLTLAGGPVTDT. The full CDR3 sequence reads CASSLTLAGGPVTDTYTF.

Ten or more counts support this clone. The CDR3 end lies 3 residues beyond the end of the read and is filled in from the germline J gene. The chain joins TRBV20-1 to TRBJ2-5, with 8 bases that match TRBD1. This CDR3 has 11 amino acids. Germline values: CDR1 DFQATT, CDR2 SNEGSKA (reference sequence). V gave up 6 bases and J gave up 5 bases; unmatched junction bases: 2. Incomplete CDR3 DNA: TGCAGTGCAAACAGGGGGGAGACC. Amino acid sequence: CSANRGET. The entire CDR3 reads CSANRGETQYF.

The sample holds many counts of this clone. Incomplete CDR3 DNA: TGCAGTGCTGGGACAGGGGTCACTGAA. This sequence encodes CSAGTGVTE. The CDR3, in full, reads CSAGTGVTEAFF. This chain connects TRBV20-1 to TRBJ1-1; 10 bases fit TRBD1. The read terminates 3 residues before the CDR3 end, so the remaining end is supplied by the germline J gene. CDR3 length equals 12 residues. Trimming removed 5 bases from V and 4 bases from J; junction bases left unmatched: 1. The germline V gene encodes CDR1 DFQATT and CDR2 SNEGSKA (reference sequence).

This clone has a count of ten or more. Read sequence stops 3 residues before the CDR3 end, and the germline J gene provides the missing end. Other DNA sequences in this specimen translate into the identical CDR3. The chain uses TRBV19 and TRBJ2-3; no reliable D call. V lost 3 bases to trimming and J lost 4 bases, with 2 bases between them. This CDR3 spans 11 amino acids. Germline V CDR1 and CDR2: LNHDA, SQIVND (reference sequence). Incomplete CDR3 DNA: TGTGCCAGTAGTATCTCAGATACG. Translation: CASSISDT. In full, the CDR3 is CASSISDTQYF.

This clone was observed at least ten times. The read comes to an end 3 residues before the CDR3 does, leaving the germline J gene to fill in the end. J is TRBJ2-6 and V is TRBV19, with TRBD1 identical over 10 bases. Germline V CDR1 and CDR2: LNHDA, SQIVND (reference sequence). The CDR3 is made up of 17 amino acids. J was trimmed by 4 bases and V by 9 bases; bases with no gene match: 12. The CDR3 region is CASRRDRGSRGANVLTF. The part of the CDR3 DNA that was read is TGTGCCAGCCGCCGGGACAGGGGCTCCAGAGGGGCCAACGTC.

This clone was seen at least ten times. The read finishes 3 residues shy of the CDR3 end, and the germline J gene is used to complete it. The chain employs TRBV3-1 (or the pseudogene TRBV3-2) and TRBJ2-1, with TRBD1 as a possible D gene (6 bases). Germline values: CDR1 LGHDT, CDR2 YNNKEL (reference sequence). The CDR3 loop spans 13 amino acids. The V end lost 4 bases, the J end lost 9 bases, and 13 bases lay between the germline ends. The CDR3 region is CASSPSGAGEQFF. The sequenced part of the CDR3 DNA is TGTGCCAGCAGCCCTTCAGGGGCTGGTGAG.

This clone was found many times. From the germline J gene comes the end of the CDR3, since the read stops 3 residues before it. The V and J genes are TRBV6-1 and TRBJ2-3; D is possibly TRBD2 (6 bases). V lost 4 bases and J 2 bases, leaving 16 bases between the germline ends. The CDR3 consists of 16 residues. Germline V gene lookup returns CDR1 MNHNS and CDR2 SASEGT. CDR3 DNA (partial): TGTGCCAGCAGTGTTGTCAGCGGACTATTCACAGATACG. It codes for CASSVVSGLFTDT. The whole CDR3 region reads CASSVVSGLFTDTQYF.

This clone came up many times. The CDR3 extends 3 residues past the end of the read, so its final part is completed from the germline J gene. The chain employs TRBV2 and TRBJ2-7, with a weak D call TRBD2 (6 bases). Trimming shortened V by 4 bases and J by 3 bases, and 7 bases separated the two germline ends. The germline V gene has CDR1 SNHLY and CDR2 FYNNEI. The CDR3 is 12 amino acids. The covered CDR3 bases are TGTGCCAGCAGTGCGACTAGCTACGAG. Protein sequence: CASSATSYE. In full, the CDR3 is CASSATSYEQYF.

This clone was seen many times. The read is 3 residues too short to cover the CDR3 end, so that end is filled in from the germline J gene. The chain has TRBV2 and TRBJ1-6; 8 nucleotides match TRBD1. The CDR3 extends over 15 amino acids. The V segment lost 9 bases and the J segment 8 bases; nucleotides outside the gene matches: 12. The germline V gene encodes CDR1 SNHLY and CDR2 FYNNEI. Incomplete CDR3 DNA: TGTGCCAGTAATATGCAGGGACAGGCCGATTCACCC. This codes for CASNMQGQADSP. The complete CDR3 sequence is CASNMQGQADSPLHF.

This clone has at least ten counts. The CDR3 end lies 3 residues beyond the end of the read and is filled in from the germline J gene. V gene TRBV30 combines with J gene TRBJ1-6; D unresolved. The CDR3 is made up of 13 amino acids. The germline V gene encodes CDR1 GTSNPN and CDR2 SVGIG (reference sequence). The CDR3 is CAWSPLRIRALHF. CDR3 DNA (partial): TGTGCCTGGAGTCCCCTCCGGATTAGGGCC.